This is a list of T cell receptor beta chains from one sample in a study of cytomegalovirus exposure and HLA in healthy donors. Libraries were prepared by immunoSEQ multiplex PCR; TCRdb keeps only in-frame clonotypes and omits some of them. Here the sample spans tens of thousands of clones, less than 96% being singletons. Sequenced material: PBMCs. These receptors were obtained from a woman aged 18 to 35 in good health and CMV-seronegative. Both conserved end residues are part of each CDR3. The D gene is left open where the match is weak. Clone sizes are given selectively: once, few, many, or a class where the clone is expanded.

v_call	clone_size	d_call	j_call	cdr3_aa	cdr3_nt
TRBV5-4	NA	TRBD2	TRBJ2-3	CASGRADTQYF	TGTGCCAGCGGGAGGGCAGATACGCAGTATTTT
TRBV28	NA	TRBD2	TRBJ2-3	CASSPPDPGLAQPRTDTQYF	TGTGCCAGCAGTCCACCCGACCCGGGACTAGCTCAACCCCGCACAGATACGCAGTATTTT
TRBV4-1	NA	NA	TRBJ1-2	CASSQTGGANYGYTF	TGCGCCAGCAGCCAAACGGGGGGTGCTAACTATGGCTACACCTTC
TRBV2	NA	NA	TRBJ2-5	CASSGGRPYQETQYF	TGTGCCAGCAGTGGGGGCAGACCGTACCAAGAGACCCAGTACTTC
TRBV4-3	NA	TRBD1	TRBJ2-7	CASSQGTGFEQYF	TGCGCCAGCAGCCAAGGGACAGGGTTCGAGCAGTACTTC
TRBV18	NA	TRBD1	TRBJ2-1	CASSPMDRAGVHEQFF	TGTGCCAGCTCCCCGATGGACAGGGCTGGTGTCCATGAGCAGTTCTTC
TRBV27	NA	TRBD1	TRBJ2-7	CASSNRGSEQYF	TGTGCCAGCAGTAACAGGGGTAGCGAGCAGTACTTC
TRBV1	NA	NA	TRBJ2-4	CTSSQGSGRPLKNIQYF	TGCACCAGCAGCCAAGGGTCAGGGCGGCCGCTTAAAAACATTCAGTACTTC
TRBV18	NA	NA	TRBJ2-7	CASSPRAQAPYEQYF	TGTGCCAGCTCACCGAGGGCCCAGGCCCCCTACGAGCAGTACTTC
TRBV18	NA	NA	TRBJ2-1	CASSPQTWMGSYNEQFF	TGTGCCAGCTCACCACAGACATGGATGGGCTCCTACAATGAGCAGTTCTTC
TRBV6-5	few	NA	TRBJ1-5	CASSYGGSNQPQHF	TGTGCCAGCAGTTACGGGGGGAGCAATCAGCCCCAGCATTTT
TRBV4-3	NA	NA	TRBJ2-1	CASSQEAKSYNEQFF	TGCGCCAGCAGCCAAGAAGCTAAATCCTACAATGAGCAGTTCTTC
TRBV15	NA	NA	TRBJ2-5	CATSSRDTLQETQYF	TGTGCCACCAGCAGCCGGGACACACTACAAGAGACCCAGTACTTC
TRBV19	NA	NA	TRBJ1-5	CATRRGNQPQHF	TGTGCCACTCGGAGGGGCAATCAGCCCCAGCATTTT
TRBV4-1	NA	NA	TRBJ2-3	CASSPGAGATDTQYF	TGCGCCAGCAGCCCAGGGGCGGGGGCCACAGATACGCAGTATTTT
TRBV19	NA	TRBD2	TRBJ2-2	CASRWGGGATANTGELFF	TGTGCCAGTAGATGGGGCGGGGGGGCTACGGCGAACACCGGGGAGCTGTTTTTT
TRBV11-3	NA	TRBD2	TRBJ2-5	CASSLGRGRETQYF	TGTGCCAGCAGCTTAGGCCGCGGGAGGGAGACCCAGTACTTC
TRBV29-1	few	TRBD1	TRBJ2-3	CSVAKGLDRVTDTQYF	TGCAGCGTGGCTAAGGGGTTGGACAGGGTGACAGATACGCAGTATTTT
TRBV4-3	once	NA	TRBJ2-7	CASSQDWPPYEQYF	TGCGCCAGCAGCCAAGATTGGCCCCCCTACGAGCAGTACTTC
TRBV30	NA	NA	TRBJ1-5	CAWSVWKGRGSNQPQHF	TGTGCCTGGAGTGTATGGAAGGGAAGGGGAAGCAATCAGCCCCAGCATTTT
TRBV7-2	NA	NA	TRBJ1-5	CASSLAGGGRWVNQPQHF	TGTGCCAGCAGCTTAGCGGGCGGGGGTCGCTGGGTGAATCAGCCCCAGCATTTT
TRBV7-2	NA	NA	TRBJ2-3	CASSLVSDTQYF	TGTGCCAGCAGCTTAGTCTCAGATACGCAGTATTTT
TRBV15	NA	NA	TRBJ1-5	CATSGFGHHSNQPQHF	TGTGCCACCAGCGGGTTCGGACACCATAGCAATCAGCCCCAGCATTTT
TRBV4-1	NA	NA	TRBJ1-2	CASSQDGAGWGDALYGYTF	TGCGCCAGCAGCCAAGATGGGGCCGGTTGGGGGGATGCCCTCTATGGCTACACCTTC
TRBV25-1	once	NA	TRBJ1-6	CASTGLYNSPLHF	TGTGCCAGCACTGGGCTCTATAATTCACCCCTCCACTTT
TRBV10-3	few	NA	TRBJ2-7	CATLGADYEQYF	TGTGCCACCCTAGGAGCGGACTACGAGCAGTACTTC
TRBV11-2	NA	TRBD1	TRBJ2-7	CASSLSLGTGSSYEQYF	TGTGCCAGCAGCCTTTCCCTCGGGACAGGGAGCTCCTACGAGCAGTACTTC
TRBV5-1	NA	NA	TRBJ2-7	CASSLAQGGTYEQYF	TGCGCCAGCAGCTTGGCTCAGGGTGGTACCTACGAGCAGTACTTC
TRBV20-1	NA	NA	TRBJ1-1	CSARKAAEAFF	TGCAGTGCTAGGAAAGCCGCTGAAGCTTTCTTT